Listed here are 26 T cell receptor beta chains from one sample, sequenced in a study of blood T cell repertoires in COVID-19. TCRdb's copy holds only in-frame clones and misses some; the assay was immunoSEQ multiplex PCR. The top ten clones hold about 2.5% of a sample with about 48,000 clones, 80% to 90% of them seen once. Sequences were obtained from peripheral blood. These receptors all stem from a woman older than 75 with COVID-19, enrolled during active disease.

V gene TRBV5-8 combines with J gene TRBJ1-2, with D uncertain. The CDR3 covers 13 residues. Trimming shortened V by 0 bases and J by 2 bases, and 5 bases separated the two germline ends. Germline loops: CDR1 SGHTS, CDR2 YDEGEE. The CDR3 sequence: CASSLAQNYGYTF. As DNA, the CDR3 is TGTGCCAGCAGCTTGGCACAAAACTATGGCTACACCTTC. Full variable domain (rest looked up from reference TRBV5-8 and TRBJ1-2): EAGVTQSPTHLIKTRGQQATLRCSPISGHTSVYWYQQALGLGLQFLLWYDEGEERNRGNFPPRFSGRQFPNYSSELNVNALELEDSALYLCASSLAQNYGYTFGSGTRLTVV.

V is TRBV5-8 and J is TRBJ2-5; 10 bases map to TRBD1. Germline CDR1 reads SGHTS; CDR2 reads YDEGEE. After removal of 6 bases from V and 4 bases from J, the junction contained 9 bases not matched to a gene. This CDR3 region has 15 residues. This CDR3 is CASTRRRDRGETQYF. For the CDR3, the DNA is TGTGCCAGCACCCGGCGTCGGGACAGGGGAGAGACCCAGTACTTC.

The chain combines TRBV2 with TRBJ1-2; TRBD1 might be the D (5 bases). Germline V CDR1 and CDR2: SNHLY, FYNNEI. The CDR3 covers 12 residues. V shed 2 bases and J shed 5 bases, with 6 bases lying between them. As DNA, the CDR3 is TGTGCCAGCAGTGAACCAGGGTATGGCTACACCTTC. It yields the protein CASSEPGYGYTF. Full variable domain (outside the CDR3, taken from reference TRBV2 and TRBJ1-2): EPEVTQTPSHQVTQMGQEVILRCVPISNHLYFYWYRQILGQKVEFLVSFYNNEISEKSEIFDDQFSVERPDGSNFTLKIRSTKLEDSAMYFCASSEPGYGYTFGSGTRLTVV.

This clone showed up just once. This chain connects TRBV28 to TRBJ2-4; 9 bases agree with TRBD2. Losses at the gene ends were 6 bases for V and 7 bases for J; bases not matched to a gene: 16. Germline CDR1 and CDR2: MDHEN and SYDVKM. The CDR3 length is 17 residues. CDR3 sequence (DNA): TGTGCCAGCAGAGACCCCACGGCTAGCGGGATCGGGAACATTCAGTACTTC. The encoded protein is CASRDPTASGIGNIQYF.

In the case of this clone: At one of its ends the junction is not consistent with the germline gene, which may arise from a read error. The chain joins TRBV6-5 to TRBJ1-1; D possibly corresponds to TRBD1 (5 bases). CDR1 is MNHEY and CDR2 is SVGAGI in the germline V gene. CDR3 length: 12 amino acids. In DNA, the CDR3 is TGTGCCAGCAGTTACAACCAAGGGGTTCCTCCCTTT. It yields the protein CASSYNQGVPPF.

The CDR3 DNA sequence: TGTGCCAGTAGCGGGGGACAGGGGGCACGAGCCCGCTATGGCTACACCTTC. Protein: CASSGGQGARARYGYTF. The chain couples TRBV19 to TRBJ1-2, with TRBD1 matching over 12 bases. V dropped 6 bases and J dropped 4; count of bases not matched to a gene: 12. The CDR3 runs 17 residues. From germline, CDR1 is LNHDA and CDR2 SQIVND (reference sequence).

The sample holds a few counts of this clone. V and J are TRBV3-1 (or the pseudogene TRBV3-2) and TRBJ1-1; perhaps TRBD1 as D (6 bases). CDR1 LGHDT and CDR2 YNNKEL come from the germline V gene (reference sequence). The V end was cut by 4 bases, the J end by 2 bases, with 20 bases between. CDR3 length: 17 amino acids. The CDR3 loop reads CASSLHPMDSFNTEAFF. For the CDR3, the DNA is TGTGCCAGCAGCCTCCATCCGATGGACAGCTTTAACACTGAAGCTTTCTTT.

CDR3 in amino acids: CASSHRSGGYNEQFF. For the CDR3, the DNA is TGTGCCAGCAGCCACCGGAGCGGGGGGTACAATGAGCAGTTCTTC. The gene calls are TRBV6-5 and TRBJ2-1; 9 bases line up with TRBD2. Germline V CDR1 and CDR2: MNHEY, SVGAGI. The CDR3 spans 15 residues. The J segment lost 4 bases and the V segment lost 6 bases, leaving 7 bases of the junction unmatched.

The chain links TRBV29-1 to TRBJ2-7; D uncertain. Trimming stripped 3 bases from V and 8 bases from J, with 17 bases between. This CDR3 contains 13 residues. Germline-derived CDR1 and CDR2 are SQVTM and ANQGSEA. CDR3 sequence reads: CSVERPASLKQYF. The CDR3 nucleotides read TGCAGCGTTGAGAGGCCGGCTTCGTTGAAGCAGTACTTC.

V usage is TRBV5-6 and J usage is TRBJ1-2; 8 bases fit TRBD1. Germline V gives CDR1 SGHDT, CDR2 YYEEEE. CDR3 length: 13 residues. After removal of 4 bases from V and 7 bases from J, the junction contained 6 bases not matched to a gene. CDR3 protein: CASSLWTGSGYTF. DNA of the CDR3: TGTGCCAGCAGCCTCTGGACAGGGTCTGGCTACACCTTC.

The DNA of the CDR3 is TGTGCCAGCAGCTTACAGCCAGGGAACAATGAGCAGTTCTTC. Translated: CASSLQPGNNEQFF. The J gene is TRBJ2-1, the V gene TRBV11-2; D is possibly TRBD1 (5 bases). Germline CDR1 and CDR2: SGHAT and FQNNGV. V was clipped by 2 bases and J by 5 bases, with 10 bases between them. The CDR3 totals 14 residues. Full variable domain (missing parts from reference TRBV11-2 and TRBJ2-1): EAGVAQSPRYKIIEKRQSVAFWCNPISGHATLYWYQQILGQGPKLLIQFQNNGVVDDSQLPKDRFSAERLKGVDSTLKIQPAKLEDSAVYLCASSLQPGNNEQFFGPGTRLTVL.

The chain carries TRBV5-1 and TRBJ2-1; 11 bases line up with TRBD2. V lost 5 bases, J lost 7 bases, and 8 bases stayed unmatched. Germline lookup yields CDR1 SGHRS and CDR2 YFSETQ. The length of the CDR3 is 15 residues. The CDR3, as DNA: TGCGCCAGCAGTGGCCTAGCGGGGGGCGAAAATGAGCAGTTCTTC. Amino acid sequence: CASSGLAGGENEQFF. Full variable domain (missing parts from reference TRBV5-1 and TRBJ2-1): KAGVTQTPRYLIKTRGQQVTLSCSPISGHRSVSWYQQTPGQGLQFLFEYFSETQRNKGNFPGRFSGRQFSNSRSEMNVSTLELGDSALYLCASSGLAGGENEQFFGPGTRLTVL.

For the CDR3, the DNA is TGTGCCAGCAGTTTAAGAGCGGGAGCCTCCTACGAGCAGTACTTC. This codes for CASSLRAGASYEQYF. The chain recombines TRBV28 with TRBJ2-7; TRBD2 matches 8 bases. J gave up 0 bases and V 2 bases, and 3 bases lay outside the gene matches. The CDR3 runs to 15 residues. Per germline, CDR1 MDHEN and CDR2 SYDVKM.

CDR3 protein: CASSYSRGLHGYTF. DNA for the CDR3: TGTGCCAGCAGTTACTCGCGGGGGCTACATGGCTACACCTTC. V gene TRBV6-5 combines with J gene TRBJ1-2, with D maybe TRBD1 (6 bases). V lost 0 bases to trimming and J lost 6 bases, with 11 bases between them. CDR1 MNHEY and CDR2 SVGAGI come from the germline V gene. The CDR3 runs to 14 residues.

In this sample, this clone turned up a few times. The J gene is TRBJ2-2, the V gene TRBV2; 13 positions agree with TRBD2. Germline V gene sequence: CDR1 SNHLY, CDR2 FYNNEI. The trim removed 6 bases at V and 5 bases at J, leaving 6 bases unmatched. The CDR3 runs to 16 residues. CDR3 DNA: TGTGCCAGCAGACTTGGGACTAGCGGGGATACCGGGGAGCTGTTTTTT. The encoded protein is CASRLGTSGDTGELFF. The entire variable domain, with the rest obtained from reference TRBV2 and TRBJ2-2, is as follows: EPEVTQTPSHQVTQMGQEVILRCVPISNHLYFYWYRQILGQKVEFLVSFYNNEISEKSEIFDDQFSVERPDGSNFTLKIRSTKLEDSAMYFCASRLGTSGDTGELFFGEGSRLTVL.

V and J are TRBV5-8 and TRBJ1-2, with 8 positions matching TRBD1. Germline lookup yields CDR1 SGHTS and CDR2 YDEGEE. V shed 4 bases, J shed 0 bases, and the junction held 5 bases outside the gene matches. The CDR3 is 15 residues long. Here the CDR3 reads CASSRDRGANYGYTF. CDR3 nucleotides: TGTGCCAGCAGCCGAGACAGGGGAGCTAACTATGGCTACACCTTC.

V usage is TRBV18 and J usage is TRBJ1-4; no firm D call. The CDR3 sequence is 17 residues long. Trimming pared 3 bases from V and 1 base from J, leaving 15 bases between. CDR1 and CDR2 from the germline V gene are KGHSH and LQKENI. CDR3 in amino acids: CASSPLSGSGTNEKLFF. CDR3 coding DNA: TGTGCCAGCTCACCGCTCTCGGGGTCCGGAACTAATGAAAAACTGTTTTTT.

The chain has TRBV6-5 and TRBJ1-2; 8 bases map to TRBD1. Germline CDR1 is MNHEY and CDR2 is SVGAGI. With V trimmed by 5 bases and J by 7 bases, 9 bases remained unmatched. The CDR3 is 14 residues long. The CDR3 sequence: CASSTDRGVSGYTF. DNA of the CDR3: TGTGCCAGCAGTACCGACAGGGGTGTTTCTGGCTACACCTTC.

J is TRBJ1-1 and V is TRBV2; D possibly corresponds to TRBD1 (5 bases). Trimming took off 6 bases at V and 2 bases at J, with 19 bases between the two ends. This CDR3 region has 16 residues. Germline CDR1 reads SNHLY; CDR2 reads FYNNEI. CDR3 region: CASRVTYGGFNTEAFF. The DNA of the CDR3 is TGTGCCAGCAGAGTGACCTACGGGGGATTTAACACTGAAGCTTTCTTT.

This clone was found once. The V call is TRBV2, the J call TRBJ2-1; 12 nucleotides agree with TRBD2. After removal of 6 bases from V and 7 bases from J, the junction contained 13 bases not matched to a gene. The V gene's germline CDR1 is SNHLY and CDR2 FYNNEI. CDR3 length equals 17 residues. The CDR3 DNA reads as TGTGCCAGCAGCGAGCTAGCGGGAGGGCCAATCGAAAATGAGCAGTTCTTC. Its translation is CASSELAGGPIENEQFF.

The chain is built from TRBV5-1 and TRBJ1-2, with TRBD1 matching 9 bases. V shed 4 bases, J shed 3 bases, and the junction held 10 bases outside the gene matches. Looked up from germline, CDR1 is SGHRS and CDR2 is YFSETQ. This CDR3 is built from 16 residues. The CDR3 region is CASSATGRTGDYGYTF. The CDR3 DNA reads TGCGCCAGCAGCGCCACCGGACGGACAGGGGACTATGGCTACACCTTC.

CDR3 sequence reads: CASSPQGRRNTEAFF. CDR3 nucleotide sequence: TGTGCCAGCAGTCCACAGGGGAGGCGCAACACTGAAGCTTTCTTT. This chain links TRBV28 with TRBJ1-1, with 7 bases identical to TRBD1. V dropped 5 bases and J dropped 2; count of bases not matched to a gene: 8. The germline gives CDR1 MDHEN, CDR2 SYDVKM. This CDR3 is 15 amino acids long.

V usage is TRBV4-2 and J usage is TRBJ1-2; D uncertain. This CDR3 has 14 residues. Germline CDR1 and CDR2: LGHNA and YNFKEQ. V was clipped by 1 base and J by 8 bases, with 14 bases between them. This chain's CDR3 is CASSQVGDIIGYTF. The CDR3 coding sequence is TGTGCCAGCAGCCAAGTTGGCGACATAATCGGCTACACCTTC.

This clone appeared a single time. V is TRBV7-3 and J is TRBJ2-2; D is uncertain. Germline V CDR1 and CDR2: SGHTA, FQGTGA. The ends were cut back, 5 bases at V and 3 bases at J, with 16 bases in the middle. CDR3 size: 16 residues. CDR3: CASSPQPTVDTGELFF. CDR3 DNA sequence: TGTGCCAGCAGCCCGCAACCAACGGTAGACACCGGGGAGCTGTTTTTT.

The rearrangement uses TRBV7-9 and TRBJ1-4; unclear D gene. The CDR3 covers 15 residues. The ends were cut back, 1 base at V and 2 bases at J, with 8 bases in the middle. Per germline, CDR1 SEHNR and CDR2 FQNEAQ (reference sequence). In DNA, the CDR3 is TGTGCCAGCAGCTTAGTTTGGACTACTAATGAAAAACTGTTTTTT. Translation gives CASSLVWTTNEKLFF. Full variable domain (outside the CDR3, taken from reference TRBV7-9 and TRBJ1-4): DTGVSQNPRHKITKRGQNVTFRCDPISEHNRLYWYRQTLGQGPEFLTYFQNEAQLEKSRLLSDRFSAERPKGSFSTLEIQRTEQGDSAMYLCASSLVWTTNEKLFFGSGTQLSVL.

This sequence joins TRBV2 and TRBJ2-2; TRBD2 matches at 8 bases. The CDR3 is made up of 13 amino acids. Germline assignment: CDR1 SNHLY and CDR2 FYNNEI. V was clipped by 11 bases and J by 8 bases; unmatched bases: 10. DNA of the CDR3: TGTGCCGGCCGGCCGGGGGGGCGTGGGGAGCTGTTTTTT. This gives the protein CAGRPGGRGELFF.